The TCR beta chain under discussion was sequenced for a study of monozygotic twins with cystic fibrosis. Overall study context: Libraries were built from around 2.8 micrograms of fragmented DNA using approximately 15 PCR cycles. Regarding the study as a whole: Clonality was generally low (median about 0.01), higher in the most severe patients. Nucleotide-identical clonotype sharing was significantly higher within monozygotic CF twin pairs than between unrelated CF individuals.

Concerning this clone itself: Its antigen is as yet unknown.

V was trimmed by 6 bases and J by 4 bases, leaving 13 bases between them. This CDR3 has 13 residues. Germline values: CDR1 MDHEN, CDR2 SYDVKM. TCRdb keeps only in-frame clones here, not all; method: immunoSEQ multiplex PCR. The repertoire holds over 30,000 clones, with 75% to 95% as singletons. The receptor's source is a boy under 10 years old with cystic fibrosis. Sequenced: blood. The gene calls are TRBV28 and TRBJ2-7; tentative D call: TRBD1 (7 bases). CDR3 DNA: TGTGCCAGCAGGGTCAGGGGGGTTTACGAGCAGTACTTC. Its protein product is CASRVRGVYEQYF.